Following are 24 T cell receptor beta chains from one sample sequenced in a study of breast tumors, draining lymph nodes, adjacent tissues. TCRdb processed the multiplex PCR reads anew with MiXCR; each CDR3 protein has one entry. The sample shows over 20,000 distinct CDR3 sequences, approximately 61% of them seen only once. The material sequenced was tumor-adjacent breast tissue. Source of these receptors: a female donor with breast cancer. Some clones in this sample may be carry-over from other donors' samples.

V is TRBV9 and J is TRBJ1-2; D not resolved. Trimming stripped 3 bases from V and 0 bases from J, with 12 bases between. CDR3 length: 15 amino acids. The V gene's germline CDR1 is SGDLS and CDR2 YYNGEE. The CDR3 sequence is CASSGRGLSNYGYTF. The CDR3 DNA follows: TGTGCCAGCAGCGGGAGAGGACTCTCTAACTATGGCTACACCTTC.

V is TRBV6-1 and J is TRBJ1-5; TRBD1 is a possible D gene (5 bases). The germline CDR1 and CDR2 sequences are MNHNS and SASEGT. The CDR3 consists of 14 residues. The V and J ends lost 4 bases and 4 bases respectively, with 11 bases between them. The CDR3 coding sequence is TGTGCCAGCAGTGTGACAGTTAAGAATCAGCCCCAGCATTTT. It yields the protein CASSVTVKNQPQHF.

This clonotype was observed a few times. The rearrangement joins TRBV20-1 to TRBJ2-7; weak D call: TRBD2 (5 bases). This CDR3 spans 14 amino acids. Germline V lookup: CDR1 DFQATT, CDR2 SNEGSKA (reference sequence). V was pared by 7 bases and J by 5 bases, with 21 bases between. As DNA, the CDR3 is TGCAGTGGAAACGTCCCGAGGGTTGTCCACGAGCAGTACTTC. This encodes CSGNVPRVVHEQYF.

The V gene is TRBV6-6, the J gene TRBJ1-5, with D maybe TRBD1 (6 bases). Germline V CDR1 and CDR2: MNHNY, SVGAGI (reference sequence). The CDR3 extends over 17 amino acids. Between the trimmed V and J ends, which lost 2 bases and 1 base, there was a span of 15 bases. CDR3 nucleotides: TGTGCCAGCAGTTACACACCCCCCGGACAGAGCAATCAGCCCCAGCATTTT. Translating gives CASSYTPPGQSNQPQHF.

The rearrangement links TRBV7-3 to TRBJ2-1, with 8 positions matching TRBD2. V lost 6 bases to trimming and J lost 8 bases; unmatched junction nucleotides: 6. Germline assignment: CDR1 SGHTA and CDR2 FQGTGA. This CDR3 region has 13 residues. CDR3 protein: CASSSGDGYEQFF. As DNA, the CDR3 is TGTGCCAGCAGTAGCGGGGATGGCTATGAGCAGTTCTTC.

This clonotype was detected many times. V is TRBV7-2 and J is TRBJ2-6; possible D gene TRBD2, 6 bases. The germline V gene has CDR1 SGHTA and CDR2 FQGNSA. V lost 4 bases, J lost 0 bases, and 19 bases lay in between. CDR3 length: 19 amino acids. CDR3 coding DNA: TGTGCCAGCAGCTCACCGAGTGGGGGGAGCAGCTCTGGGGCCAACGTCCTGACTTTC. As protein: CASSSPSGGSSSGANVLTF.

The V call is TRBV7-2, the J call TRBJ2-3, with a possible D match to TRBD1 (6 bases). The CDR3 length is 14 residues. V was pared by 5 bases and J by 2 bases, with 11 bases between. The germline V gene has CDR1 SGHTA and CDR2 FQGNSA. In DNA, the CDR3 is TGTGCCAGCAGCGCCGACAGGAACACAGATACGCAGTATTTT. This encodes CASSADRNTDTQYF.

This chain uses TRBV6-2 or TRBV6-3 with TRBJ1-5; 7 bases map to TRBD1. The V gene end was trimmed by 6 bases and the J gene end by 4 bases; junction bases not matched to a gene: 0. CDR1 and CDR2 (germline): MNHEY, SVGEGT. This CDR3 comprises 12 residues. The CDR3 region has the DNA TGTGCCAGCAGGACAGGGAATCAGCCCCAGCATTTT. Its translation: CASRTGNQPQHF.

The J gene is TRBJ2-3, the V gene TRBV29-1; no reliable D call. CDR3 length: 13 amino acids. Germline V CDR1 and CDR2: SQVTM, ANQGSEA. With 7 bases removed from V and 2 bases from J, the gap between germline ends came to 13 bases. This chain's CDR3 is CSALIENTDTQYF. In DNA form, the CDR3 reads TGCAGCGCTCTGATCGAGAACACAGATACGCAGTATTTT.

The chain has TRBV4-3 and TRBJ1-6; D ambiguous. Germline V gives CDR1 LGHNA, CDR2 YSLEER. V was trimmed by 0 bases and J by 10 bases, leaving 13 bases between them. The CDR3 contains 15 residues. The CDR3 here is CASSQETQTGSPLHF. As DNA, the CDR3 is TGCGCCAGCAGCCAAGAAACACAAACTGGCTCACCCCTCCACTTT.

Within the sample, this clonotype is medium-sized. CDR3: CASRLDRGSPLHF. CDR3 bases: TGTGCCAGCAGACTGGACAGGGGATCACCCCTCCACTTT. V usage is TRBV6-5 and J usage is TRBJ1-6; 9 bases map to TRBD1. This CDR3 is 13 amino acids long. V dropped 6 bases and J dropped 10; count of bases not matched to a gene: 4. Germline CDR1 and CDR2: MNHEY and SVGAGI.

This clonotype was seen ten or more times. V gene TRBV7-3 combines with J gene TRBJ2-3; no reliable D call. Germline V lookup: CDR1 SGHTA, CDR2 FQGTGA. Trimming removed 2 bases at V and 4 bases at J, with 7 bases between. This CDR3 is built from 13 residues. The CDR3 nucleotides are TGTGCCAGCAGCTTACAGTCGGCAGATACGCAGTATTTT. Translation: CASSLQSADTQYF.

This rearrangement joins TRBV29-1 to TRBJ1-2, with 7 bases matching TRBD1. V dropped 6 bases and J dropped 6; count of bases not matched to a gene: 4. This CDR3 has 11 amino acids. Per the germline V gene, CDR1 is SQVTM and CDR2 is ANQGSEA. CDR3 sequence (DNA): TGCAGCGTACGACAGGGAAATGGCTACACCTTC. It yields the protein CSVRQGNGYTF.

This clonotype has a single count. This chain joins TRBV7-6 and TRBJ1-5; D is unclear. The CDR3 length is 13 residues. Germline CDR1 is SGHVS and CDR2 is FNYEAQ. V was shortened by 1 base and J by 3 bases, with 4 bases between the two germline ends. The DNA for the CDR3 is TGTGCCAGCAGCTTAGGGACCAATCAGCCCCAGCATTTT. It encodes CASSLGTNQPQHF. The variable domain in full, completed from reference TRBV7-6 and TRBJ1-5, reads GAGVSQSPRYKVTKRGQDVALRCDPISGHVSLYWYRQALGQGPEFLTYFNYEAQQDKSGLPNDRFSAERPEGSISTLTIQRTEQRDSAMYRCASSLGTNQPQHFGDGTRLSIL.

This clonotype showed up just once. The chain is built from TRBV10-1 and TRBJ1-5; D may be TRBD1 (5 bases). CDR3 length equals 11 residues. The V end was cut by 4 bases, the J end by 8 bases, with 6 bases between. CDR1 and CDR2 from the germline V gene are WNHNN and SYGVQD (reference sequence). The DNA for the CDR3 is TGCGCCAGCAGTGGGGGCAAGCCCCAGCATTTT. Amino acids: CASSGGKPQHF.

The chain uses TRBV7-4 and TRBJ1-6; 7 bases agree with TRBD1. CDR1 and CDR2 from the germline V gene are SGHVT and SQSDAQ. The trim removed 5 bases at V and 9 bases at J, leaving 7 bases unmatched. The CDR3 has 14 amino acids. Written as DNA, the CDR3 is TGTGCCAGCAGCCTAAGACAGGGTAGTTCACCCCTCCACTTT. This encodes CASSLRQGSSPLHF.

This chain uses TRBV24-1 with TRBJ2-6; D gene unclear. The CDR3 totals 13 residues. CDR1 KGHDR and CDR2 SFDVKD come from the germline V gene. The V end lost 7 bases, the J end lost 4 bases, and 7 bases lay between the germline ends. The CDR3 sequence is CATSRSGANVLTF. In DNA, the CDR3 is TGTGCCACCAGCCGAAGCGGGGCCAACGTCCTGACTTTC.

The chain joins TRBV4-2 to TRBJ2-5; 9 nucleotides agree with TRBD2. V dropped 6 bases and J dropped 7; count of bases not matched to a gene: 3. This CDR3 region has 12 residues. Germline CDR1 and CDR2: LGHNA and YNFKEQ. CDR3 loop: CASRPLAGTQYF. The CDR3 coding sequence is TGTGCCAGCAGACCACTAGCGGGGACCCAGTACTTC.

The V and J genes are TRBV2 and TRBJ2-3; D perhaps matches TRBD2 (6 bases). V lost 4 bases to trimming and J lost 3 bases, with 11 bases between them. The CDR3 is 14 amino acids. Germline V gives CDR1 SNHLY, CDR2 FYNNEI. The CDR3 sequence: CASSGLEATDTQYF. CDR3 DNA sequence: TGTGCCAGCAGTGGACTAGAGGCAACAGATACGCAGTATTTT.

This clonotype has a single count. V is TRBV7-2 and J is TRBJ2-7; D gene unclear. Germline assignment: CDR1 SGHTA and CDR2 FQGNSA. There are 14 residues in the CDR3. V lost 7 bases, J lost 4 bases, and 17 bases lay in between. CDR3 DNA sequence: TGTGCCAGCACCAATGGTTGGGGTCAGTACGAGCAGTACTTC. It specifies CASTNGWGQYEQYF.

The chain employs TRBV29-1 and TRBJ1-2; unclear D gene. Trimming cost V 4 bases and J 0 bases, with 6 bases left between them. The CDR3 length is 12 residues. CDR1 and CDR2 from the germline V gene are SQVTM and ANQGSEA. This CDR3 reads CSVGAANYGYTF. The CDR3 DNA sequence: TGCAGCGTTGGTGCAGCTAACTATGGCTACACCTTC. Full variable domain (outside the CDR3, taken from reference TRBV29-1 and TRBJ1-2): SAVISQKPSRDICQRGTSLTIQCQVDSQVTMMFWYRQQPGQSLTLIATANQGSEATYESGFVIDKFPISRPNLTFSTLTVSNMSPEDSSIYLCSVGAANYGYTFGSGTRLTVV.

This clonotype was counted ten times or more. The J gene is TRBJ1-4, the V gene TRBV6-1; D is perhaps TRBD1 (5 bases). Deletions cut 6 bases from V and 3 bases from J, with 14 bases between. CDR1 and CDR2 (germline): MNHNS, SASEGT. The CDR3 totals 15 residues. CDR3 in amino acids: CASRLSGGSNEKLFF. CDR3 in DNA: TGTGCCAGCAGGTTATCCGGGGGTTCTAATGAAAAACTGTTTTTT.

The chain carries TRBV20-1 and TRBJ2-3, with TRBD2 as a possible D gene (6 bases). Deletions cut 5 bases from V and 0 bases from J, with 9 bases between. Per germline, CDR1 DFQATT and CDR2 SNEGSKA (reference sequence). The CDR3 has 13 residues. The CDR3 bases are TGCAGTGCTGTCGCGGGGAGCACAGATACGCAGTATTTT. Amino acids: CSAVAGSTDTQYF.

This chain links TRBV20-1 with TRBJ2-3; 14 bases are shared with TRBD2. The CDR3 runs 19 residues. The germline V gene has CDR1 DFQATT and CDR2 SNEGSKA (reference sequence). J gave up 2 bases and V 4 bases, and 14 bases lay outside the gene matches. CDR3 coding DNA: TGCAGTGCTACCGACGGGGGACTAGCGGGAGTGGACCCCACAGATACGCAGTATTTT. Translated, it gives CSATDGGLAGVDPTDTQYF.